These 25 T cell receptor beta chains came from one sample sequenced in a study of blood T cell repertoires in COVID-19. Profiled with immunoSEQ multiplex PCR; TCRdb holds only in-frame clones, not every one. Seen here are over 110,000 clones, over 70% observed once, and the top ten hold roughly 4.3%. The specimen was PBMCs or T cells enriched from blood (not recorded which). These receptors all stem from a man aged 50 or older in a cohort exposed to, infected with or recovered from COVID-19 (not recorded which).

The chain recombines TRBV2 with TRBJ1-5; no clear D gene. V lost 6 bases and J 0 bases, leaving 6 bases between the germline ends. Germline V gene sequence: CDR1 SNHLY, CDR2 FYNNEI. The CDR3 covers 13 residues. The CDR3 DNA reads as TGTGCCAGCAGCGACTATAGCAATCAGCCCCAGCATTTT. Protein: CASSDYSNQPQHF.

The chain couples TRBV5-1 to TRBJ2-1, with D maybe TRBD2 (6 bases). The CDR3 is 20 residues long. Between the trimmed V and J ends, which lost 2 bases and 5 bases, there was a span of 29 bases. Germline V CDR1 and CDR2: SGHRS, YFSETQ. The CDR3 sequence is CASSFRQLVSGLTSHNEQFF. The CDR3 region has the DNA TGCGCCAGCAGCTTCCGACAGCTAGTATCGGGACTGACAAGCCACAATGAGCAGTTCTTC.

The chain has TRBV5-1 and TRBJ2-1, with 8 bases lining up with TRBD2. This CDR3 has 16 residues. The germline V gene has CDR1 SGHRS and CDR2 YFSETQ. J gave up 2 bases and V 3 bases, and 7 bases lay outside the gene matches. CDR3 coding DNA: TGCGCCAGCAGCTCCGACGTTAGCGGGGCCTACAATGAGCAGTTCTTC. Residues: CASSSDVSGAYNEQFF.

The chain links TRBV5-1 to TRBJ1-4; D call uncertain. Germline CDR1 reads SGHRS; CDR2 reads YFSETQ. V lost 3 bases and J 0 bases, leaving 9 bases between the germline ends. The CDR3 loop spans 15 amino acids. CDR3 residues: CASSSDGATNEKLFF. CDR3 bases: TGCGCCAGCAGCTCCGACGGAGCAACTAATGAAAAACTGTTTTTT.

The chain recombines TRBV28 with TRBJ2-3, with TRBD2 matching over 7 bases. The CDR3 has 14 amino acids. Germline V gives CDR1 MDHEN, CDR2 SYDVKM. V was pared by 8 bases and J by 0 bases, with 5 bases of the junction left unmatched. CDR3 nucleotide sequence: TGTGCCAGCGCACCTAGCGGTAGCACAGATACGCAGTATTTT. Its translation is CASAPSGSTDTQYF.

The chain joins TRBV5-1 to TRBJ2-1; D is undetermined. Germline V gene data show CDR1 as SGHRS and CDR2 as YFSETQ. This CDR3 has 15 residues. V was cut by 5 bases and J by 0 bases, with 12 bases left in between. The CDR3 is CASSSAESSYNEQFF. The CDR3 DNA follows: TGCGCCAGCAGTAGTGCGGAGAGCTCCTACAATGAGCAGTTCTTC.

CDR3 coding DNA: TGTGCCACCAGCGTCGGACTATCCTCTAGCACAGATACGCAGTATTTT. Encoded protein: CATSVGLSSSTDTQYF. The V call is TRBV15, the J call TRBJ2-3; D perhaps matches TRBD2 (6 bases). Germline V lookup: CDR1 LNHNV, CDR2 YYDKDF (reference sequence). The CDR3 totals 16 residues. Trimming removed 5 bases from V and 0 bases from J, with 15 bases in between.

DNA of the CDR3: TGTGCCAGCAAGGGTCTAGCGGGAGTTCCGTCCTACGAGCAGTACTTC. It is translated as CASKGLAGVPSYEQYF. The genes are TRBV2 and TRBJ2-7, with 10 bases fitting TRBD2. Germline V lookup: CDR1 SNHLY, CDR2 FYNNEI. V lost 7 bases and J lost 1; bases outside the gene matches: 10. CDR3 length equals 16 residues.

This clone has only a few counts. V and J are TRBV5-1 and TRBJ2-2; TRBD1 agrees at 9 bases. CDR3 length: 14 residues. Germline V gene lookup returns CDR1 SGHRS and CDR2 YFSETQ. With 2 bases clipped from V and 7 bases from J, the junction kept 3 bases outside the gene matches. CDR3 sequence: CASSFLTGGGELFF. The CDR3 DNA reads TGCGCCAGCAGCTTCTTGACAGGGGGCGGGGAGCTGTTTTTT.

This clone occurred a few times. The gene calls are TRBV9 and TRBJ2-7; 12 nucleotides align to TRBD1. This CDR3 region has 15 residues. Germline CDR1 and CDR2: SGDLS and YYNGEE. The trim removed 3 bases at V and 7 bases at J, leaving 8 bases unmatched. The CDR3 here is CASSEGQGALEEQYF. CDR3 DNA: TGTGCCAGCAGCGAGGGACAGGGGGCCCTGGAGGAGCAGTACTTC.

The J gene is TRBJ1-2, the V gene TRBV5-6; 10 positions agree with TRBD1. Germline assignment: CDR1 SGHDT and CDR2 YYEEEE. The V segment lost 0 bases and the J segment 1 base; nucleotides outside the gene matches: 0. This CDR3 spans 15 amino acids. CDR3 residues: CASSLGDRGNYGYTF. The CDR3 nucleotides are TGTGCCAGCAGCTTGGGGGACAGGGGTAACTATGGCTACACCTTC.

This CDR3 is CASRGGTFYGYTF. CDR3 coding DNA: TGTGCCAGCAGGGGAGGGACATTCTATGGCTACACCTTC. The chain is built from TRBV27 and TRBJ1-2; D might be TRBD1 (6 bases). Germline V gene data show CDR1 as MNHEY and CDR2 as SMNVEV (reference sequence). Trimming took off 6 bases at V and 4 bases at J, with 12 bases between the two ends. The CDR3 length is 13 residues.

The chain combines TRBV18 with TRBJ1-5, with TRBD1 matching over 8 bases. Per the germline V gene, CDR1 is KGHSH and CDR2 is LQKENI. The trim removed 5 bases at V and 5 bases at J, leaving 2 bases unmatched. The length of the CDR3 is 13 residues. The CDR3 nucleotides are TGTGCCAGCTCAAAGGACAGGGATCAGCCCCAGCATTTT. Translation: CASSKDRDQPQHF.

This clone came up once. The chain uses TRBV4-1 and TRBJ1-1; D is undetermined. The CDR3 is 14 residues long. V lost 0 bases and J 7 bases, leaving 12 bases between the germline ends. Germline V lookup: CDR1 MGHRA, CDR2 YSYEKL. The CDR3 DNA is TGCGCCAGCAGCCAAGATGAAGGGAGGAGTGAAGCTTTCTTT. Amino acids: CASSQDEGRSEAFF.

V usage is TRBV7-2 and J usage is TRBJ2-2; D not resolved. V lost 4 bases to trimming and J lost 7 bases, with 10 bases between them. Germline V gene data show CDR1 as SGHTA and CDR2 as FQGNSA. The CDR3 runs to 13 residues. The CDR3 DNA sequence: TGTGCCAGCAGCTCCTTAGCTGGCGGGGAGCTGTTTTTT. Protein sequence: CASSSLAGGELFF.

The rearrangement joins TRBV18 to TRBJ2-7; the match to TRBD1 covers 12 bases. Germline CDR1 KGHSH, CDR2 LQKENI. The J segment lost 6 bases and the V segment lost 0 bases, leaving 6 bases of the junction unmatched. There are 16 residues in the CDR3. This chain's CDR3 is CASSPPVGTGGGEQYF. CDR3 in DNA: TGTGCCAGCTCACCACCGGTCGGGACAGGGGGCGGCGAGCAGTACTTC.

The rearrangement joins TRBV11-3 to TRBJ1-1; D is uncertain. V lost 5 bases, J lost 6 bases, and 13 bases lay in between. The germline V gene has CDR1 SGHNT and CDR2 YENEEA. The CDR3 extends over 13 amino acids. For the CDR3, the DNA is TGTGCCAGCAGCCTTAATACTCTCTCTGAAGCTTTCTTT. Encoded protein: CASSLNTLSEAFF. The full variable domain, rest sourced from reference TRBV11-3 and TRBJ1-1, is EAGVVQSPRYKIIEKKQPVAFWCNPISGHNTLYWYLQNLGQGPELLIRYENEEAVDDSQLPKDRFSAERLKGVDSTLKIQPAELGDSAVYLCASSLNTLSEAFFGQGTRLTVV.

CDR3 region: CAISESRAGAFF. As DNA, the CDR3 is TGTGCCATCAGTGAGTCGAGAGCCGGGGCTTTCTTT. The chain uses TRBV10-3 and TRBJ1-1; D unclear. The CDR3 consists of 12 residues. Deletions cut 0 bases from V and 11 bases from J, with 10 bases between. Germline lookup yields CDR1 ENHRY and CDR2 SYGVKD.

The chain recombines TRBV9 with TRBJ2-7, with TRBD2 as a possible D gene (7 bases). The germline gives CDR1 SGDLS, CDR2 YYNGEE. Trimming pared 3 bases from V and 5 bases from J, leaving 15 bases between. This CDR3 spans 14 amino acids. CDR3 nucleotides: TGTGCCAGCAGCGGTACAGGGAGGGCCGACGAGCAGTACTTC. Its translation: CASSGTGRADEQYF.

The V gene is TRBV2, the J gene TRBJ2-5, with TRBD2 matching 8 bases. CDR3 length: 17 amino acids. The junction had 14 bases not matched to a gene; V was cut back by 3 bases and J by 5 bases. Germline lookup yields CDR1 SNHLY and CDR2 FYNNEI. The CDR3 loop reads CASSEPPSLAGSETQYF. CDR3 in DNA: TGTGCCAGCAGTGAGCCCCCCTCCTTAGCGGGGTCGGAGACCCAGTACTTC.

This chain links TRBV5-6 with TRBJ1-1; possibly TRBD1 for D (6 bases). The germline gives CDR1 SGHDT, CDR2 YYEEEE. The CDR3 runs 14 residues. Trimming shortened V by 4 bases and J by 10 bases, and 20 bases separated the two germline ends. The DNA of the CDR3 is TGTGCCAGCAGCCCCAAGGTAGGGGGGGCGCGAGCTTTCTTT. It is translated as CASSPKVGGARAFF.

The DNA of the CDR3 is TGTGCCAGTAACAGGGAGGGTTGGAATCAGCCCCAGCATTTT. It yields the protein CASNREGWNQPQHF. This chain joins TRBV6-5 and TRBJ1-5; a possible D gene is TRBD1 (6 bases). With 9 bases removed from V and 4 bases from J, the gap between germline ends came to 16 bases. CDR3 length: 14 residues. Germline V lookup: CDR1 MNHEY, CDR2 SVGAGI.

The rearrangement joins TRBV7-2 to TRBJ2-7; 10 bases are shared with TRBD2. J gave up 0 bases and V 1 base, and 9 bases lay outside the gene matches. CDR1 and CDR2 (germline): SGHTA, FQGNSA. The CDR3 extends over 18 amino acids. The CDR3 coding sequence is TGTGCCAGCAGCTTAGAGGCTAGCGGGGGCCGCCTCTCCTACGAGCAGTACTTC. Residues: CASSLEASGGRLSYEQYF.

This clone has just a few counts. The CDR3 loop is CASSSGQGSTDTQYF. The CDR3 DNA is TGTGCCAGCAGCTCGGGACAGGGGAGCACAGATACGCAGTATTTT. The chain links TRBV7-6 to TRBJ2-3; TRBD1 matches at 10 bases. This CDR3 contains 15 residues. The trim removed 4 bases at V and 0 bases at J, leaving 1 base unmatched. The germline CDR1 and CDR2 sequences are SGHVS and FNYEAQ.

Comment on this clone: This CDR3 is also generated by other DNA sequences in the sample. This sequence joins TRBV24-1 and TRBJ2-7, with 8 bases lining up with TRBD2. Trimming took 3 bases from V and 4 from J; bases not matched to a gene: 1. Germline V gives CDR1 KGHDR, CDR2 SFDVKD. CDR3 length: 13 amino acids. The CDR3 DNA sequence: TGTGCCACCAGTGATGGCGGGGGGTACGAGCAGTACTTC. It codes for CATSDGGGYEQYF.